This T cell receptor beta chain was identified during a study of cytomegalovirus exposure and HLA in healthy donors. Germline V gene sequence: CDR1 SGHTA, CDR2 FQGTGA. V was clipped by 3 bases and J by 8 bases; unmatched bases: 11. The CDR3 totals 16 residues. 13 Jbeta primers and 60 Vbeta primers were used for the PCR. Libraries were prepared by immunoSEQ multiplex PCR; TCRdb keeps only in-frame clonotypes and omits some of them. In the table there are under 200,000 clones, about 86% of which are singletons. Points on this clone: Its antigen is currently unknown.

Study findings and constraints: Likely technical artifact: a cluster of highly shared sequence variants. The availability of immune exposure information extended only to CMV serostatus. Reported findings show TCR beta sequences accurately forecast HLA-A and HLA-B alleles in most subjects.

This receptor was taken from a woman in her 30s in good health and CMV-seronegative. The sample consisted of PBMCs. The chain uses TRBV7-3 and TRBJ2-1, with 9 bases lining up with TRBD2. The CDR3: CASSLAGGMYGDEQFF. CDR3 in DNA: TGTGCCAGCAGCTTGGCGGGAGGGATGTATGGTGATGAGCAGTTCTTC. Filled out from reference TRBV7-3 and TRBJ2-1, the complete variable domain reads GAGVSQTPSNKVTEKGKYVELRCDPISGHTALYWYRQSLGQGPEFLIYFQGTGAADDSGLPNDRFFAVRPEGSVSTLKIQRTERGDSAVYLCASSLAGGMYGDEQFFGPGTRLTVL.